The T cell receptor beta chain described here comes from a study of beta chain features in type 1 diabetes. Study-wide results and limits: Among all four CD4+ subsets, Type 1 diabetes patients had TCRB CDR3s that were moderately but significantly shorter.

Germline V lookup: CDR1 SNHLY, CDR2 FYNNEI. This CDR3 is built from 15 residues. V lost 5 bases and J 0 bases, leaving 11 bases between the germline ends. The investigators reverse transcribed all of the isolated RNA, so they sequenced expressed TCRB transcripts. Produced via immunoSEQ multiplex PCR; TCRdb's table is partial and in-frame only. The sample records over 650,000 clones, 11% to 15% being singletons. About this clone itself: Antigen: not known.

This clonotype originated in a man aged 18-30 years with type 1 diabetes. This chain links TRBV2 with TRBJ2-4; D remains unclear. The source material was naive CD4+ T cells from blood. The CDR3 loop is CASSREVLAKNIQYF. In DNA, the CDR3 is TGTGCCAGCAGTCGAGAAGTCCTAGCCAAAAACATTCAGTACTTC.